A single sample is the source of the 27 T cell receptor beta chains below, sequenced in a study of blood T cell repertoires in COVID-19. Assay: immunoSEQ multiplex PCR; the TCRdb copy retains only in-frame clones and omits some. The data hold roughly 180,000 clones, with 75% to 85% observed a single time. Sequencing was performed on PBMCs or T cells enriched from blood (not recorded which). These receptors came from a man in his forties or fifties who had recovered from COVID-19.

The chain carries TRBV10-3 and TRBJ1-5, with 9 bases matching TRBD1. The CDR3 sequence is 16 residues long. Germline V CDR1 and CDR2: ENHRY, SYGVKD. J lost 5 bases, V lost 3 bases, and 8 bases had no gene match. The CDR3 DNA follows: TGTGCCATCAGTGAATTCACAGGGGGCGGTGATCAGCCCCAGCATTTT. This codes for CAISEFTGGGDQPQHF.

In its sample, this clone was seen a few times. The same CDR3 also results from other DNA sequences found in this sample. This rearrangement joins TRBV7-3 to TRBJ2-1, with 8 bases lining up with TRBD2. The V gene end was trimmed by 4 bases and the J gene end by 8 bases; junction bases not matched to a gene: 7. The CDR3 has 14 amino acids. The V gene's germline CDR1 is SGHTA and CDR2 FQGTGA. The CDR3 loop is CASSSGTRLDEQFF. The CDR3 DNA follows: TGTGCCAGCAGCTCCGGGACTAGGTTGGATGAGCAGTTCTTC. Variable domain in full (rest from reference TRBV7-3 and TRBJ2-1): GAGVSQTPSNKVTEKGKYVELRCDPISGHTALYWYRQSLGQGPEFLIYFQGTGAADDSGLPNDRFFAVRPEGSVSTLKIQRTERGDSAVYLCASSSGTRLDEQFFGPGTRLTVL.

The CDR3 DNA reads TGTGCCAGCAGTGACGCCGGGACTGAAGGTAGACGGAACACCGGGGAGCTGTTTTTT. Translating gives CASSDAGTEGRRNTGELFF. This chain links TRBV28 with TRBJ2-2, with D perhaps matching TRBD2 (6 bases). In germline, CDR1 is MDHEN, CDR2 SYDVKM. V lost 5 bases to trimming and J lost 1 base, with 23 bases between them. There are 19 residues in the CDR3.

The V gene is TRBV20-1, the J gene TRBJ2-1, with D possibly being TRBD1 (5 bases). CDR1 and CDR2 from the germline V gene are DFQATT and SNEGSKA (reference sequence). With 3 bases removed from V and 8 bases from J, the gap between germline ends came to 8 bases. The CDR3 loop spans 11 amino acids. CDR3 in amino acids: CSASRQHEQFF. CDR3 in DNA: TGCAGTGCTAGCCGACAGCATGAGCAGTTCTTC.

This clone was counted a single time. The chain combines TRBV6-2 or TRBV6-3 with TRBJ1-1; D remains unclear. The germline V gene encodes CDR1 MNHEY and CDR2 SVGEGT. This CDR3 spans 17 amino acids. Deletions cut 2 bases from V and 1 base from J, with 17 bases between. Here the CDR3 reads CASSYDWSRQRNTEAFF. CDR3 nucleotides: TGTGCCAGCAGTTACGATTGGAGCCGGCAGAGGAACACTGAAGCTTTCTTT.

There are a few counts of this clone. The CDR3 nucleotides read TGTGCCAGCAGCCGGACAGGGGACAATCAGCCCCAGCATTTT. It codes for CASSRTGDNQPQHF. The chain combines TRBV7-9 with TRBJ1-5, with 9 bases that match TRBD1. Germline CDR1 and CDR2: SEHNR and FQNEAQ (reference sequence). CDR3 size: 14 residues. V gave up 5 bases and J gave up 3 bases; unmatched junction bases: 2. The full variable domain, with the rest looked up from reference TRBV7-9 and TRBJ1-5, is DTGVSQNPRHKITKRGQNVTFRCDPISEHNRLYWYRQTLGQGPEFLTYFQNEAQLEKSRLLSDRFSAERPKGSFSTLEIQRTEQGDSAMYLCASSRTGDNQPQHFGDGTRLSIL.

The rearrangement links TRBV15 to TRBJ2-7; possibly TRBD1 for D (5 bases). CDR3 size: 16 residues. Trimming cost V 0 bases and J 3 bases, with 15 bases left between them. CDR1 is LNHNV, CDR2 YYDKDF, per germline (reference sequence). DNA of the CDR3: TGTGCCACCAGCAGAGAGGGAACAGGAGCTGGCTACGAGCAGTACTTC. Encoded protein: CATSREGTGAGYEQYF.

CDR3 DNA: TGTGCCAGCAGTTTTATGCAGGGGGCAGGTTATAATTCACCCCTCCACTTT. Translation gives CASSFMQGAGYNSPLHF. The chain links TRBV28 to TRBJ1-6, with TRBD1 identical over 8 bases. This CDR3 spans 17 amino acids. The V segment lost 3 bases and the J segment 4 bases; nucleotides outside the gene matches: 8. Germline CDR1 is MDHEN and CDR2 is SYDVKM. The variable domain in full, completed from reference TRBV28 and TRBJ1-6, reads DVKVTQSSRYLVKRTGEKVFLECVQDMDHENMFWYRQDPGLGLRLIYFSYDVKMKEKGDIPEGYSVSREKKERFSLILESASTNQTSMYLCASSFMQGAGYNSPLHFGNGTRLTVT.

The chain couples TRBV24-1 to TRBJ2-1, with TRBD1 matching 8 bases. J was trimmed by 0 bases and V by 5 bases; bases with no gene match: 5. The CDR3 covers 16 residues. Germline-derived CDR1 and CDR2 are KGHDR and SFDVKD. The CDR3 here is CATSALGQDSYNEQFF. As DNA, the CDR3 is TGTGCCACCAGTGCGCTGGGACAGGACTCCTACAATGAGCAGTTCTTC.

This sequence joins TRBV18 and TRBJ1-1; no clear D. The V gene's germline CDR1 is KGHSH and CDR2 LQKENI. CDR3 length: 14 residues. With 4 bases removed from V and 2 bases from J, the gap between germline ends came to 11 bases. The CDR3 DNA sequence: TGTGCCAGCTCACTAACAGATCCAAACACTGAAGCTTTCTTT. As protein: CASSLTDPNTEAFF.

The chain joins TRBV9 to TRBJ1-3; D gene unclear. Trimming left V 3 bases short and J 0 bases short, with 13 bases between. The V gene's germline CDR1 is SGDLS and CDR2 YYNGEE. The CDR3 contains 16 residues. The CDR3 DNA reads TGTGCCAGCAGCGGCACGCTATTCCTCTCTGGAAACACCATATATTTT. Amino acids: CASSGTLFLSGNTIYF. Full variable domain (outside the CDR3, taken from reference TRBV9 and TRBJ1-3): DSGVTQTPKHLITATGQRVTLRCSPRSGDLSVYWYQQSLDQGLQFLIQYYNGEERAKGNILERFSAQQFPDLHSELNLSSLELGDSALYFCASSGTLFLSGNTIYFGEGSWLTVV.

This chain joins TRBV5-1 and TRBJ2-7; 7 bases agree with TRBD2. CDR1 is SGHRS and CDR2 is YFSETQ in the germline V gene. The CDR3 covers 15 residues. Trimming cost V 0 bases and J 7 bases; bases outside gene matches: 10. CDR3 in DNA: TGCGCCAGCAGCTTGGCGGGGACTACCTCTGGAGAGCAGTACTTC. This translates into CASSLAGTTSGEQYF.

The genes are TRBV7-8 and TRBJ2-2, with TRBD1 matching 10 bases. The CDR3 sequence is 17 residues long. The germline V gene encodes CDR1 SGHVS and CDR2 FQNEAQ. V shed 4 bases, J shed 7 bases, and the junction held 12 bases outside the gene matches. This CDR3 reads CASSSPGQGFGNGELFF. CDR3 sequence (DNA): TGTGCCAGCAGCTCACCGGGACAGGGGTTCGGTAACGGGGAGCTGTTTTTT.

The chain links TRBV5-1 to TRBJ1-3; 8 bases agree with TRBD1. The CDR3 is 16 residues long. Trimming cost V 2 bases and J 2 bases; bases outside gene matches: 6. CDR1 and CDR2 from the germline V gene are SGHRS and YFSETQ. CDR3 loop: CASSLDRGVTGNTIYF. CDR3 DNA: TGCGCCAGCAGCTTAGACAGGGGAGTTACTGGAAACACCATATATTTT.

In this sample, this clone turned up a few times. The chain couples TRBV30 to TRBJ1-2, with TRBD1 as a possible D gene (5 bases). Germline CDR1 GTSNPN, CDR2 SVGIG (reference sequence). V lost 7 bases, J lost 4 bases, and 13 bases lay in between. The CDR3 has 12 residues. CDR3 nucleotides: TGTGCCTCGGGGGGAGGGCCCTATGGCTACACCTTC. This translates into CASGGGPYGYTF.

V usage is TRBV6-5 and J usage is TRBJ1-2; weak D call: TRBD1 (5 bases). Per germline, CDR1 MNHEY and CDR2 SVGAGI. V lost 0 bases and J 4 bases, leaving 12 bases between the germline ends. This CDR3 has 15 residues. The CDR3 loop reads CASSYSTASGYGYTF. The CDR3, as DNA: TGTGCCAGCAGTTACTCGACAGCCTCTGGCTATGGCTACACCTTC.

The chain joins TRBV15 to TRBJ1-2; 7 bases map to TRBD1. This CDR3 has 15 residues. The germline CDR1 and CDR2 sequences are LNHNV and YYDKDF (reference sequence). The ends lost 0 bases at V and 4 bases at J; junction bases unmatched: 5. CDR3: CATSRDFSGGYGYTF. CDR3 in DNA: TGTGCCACCAGCAGAGATTTTTCAGGGGGCTATGGCTACACCTTC.

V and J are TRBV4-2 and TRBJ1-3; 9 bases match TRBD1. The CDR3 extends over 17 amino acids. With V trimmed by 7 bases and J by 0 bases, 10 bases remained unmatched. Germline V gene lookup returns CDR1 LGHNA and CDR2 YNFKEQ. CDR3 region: CASTHRTGDSSGNTIYF. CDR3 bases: TGTGCCAGCACCCACCGGACAGGGGATAGCTCTGGAAACACCATATATTTT.

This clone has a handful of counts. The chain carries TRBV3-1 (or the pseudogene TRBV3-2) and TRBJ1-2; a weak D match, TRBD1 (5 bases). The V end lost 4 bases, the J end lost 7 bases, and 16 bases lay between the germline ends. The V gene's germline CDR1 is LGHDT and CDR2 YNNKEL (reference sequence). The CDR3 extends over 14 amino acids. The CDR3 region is CASSPLEGRGGYTF. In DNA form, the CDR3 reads TGTGCCAGCAGCCCCCTGGAGGGTAGGGGTGGCTACACCTTC.

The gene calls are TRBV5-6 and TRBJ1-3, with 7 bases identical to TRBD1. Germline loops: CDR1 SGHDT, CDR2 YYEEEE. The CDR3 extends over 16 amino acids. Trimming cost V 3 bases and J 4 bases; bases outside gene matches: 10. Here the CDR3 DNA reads TGTGCCAGCAGCTCGCCCTACAGGGGTCCCGGAAACACCATATATTTT. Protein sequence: CASSSPYRGPGNTIYF.

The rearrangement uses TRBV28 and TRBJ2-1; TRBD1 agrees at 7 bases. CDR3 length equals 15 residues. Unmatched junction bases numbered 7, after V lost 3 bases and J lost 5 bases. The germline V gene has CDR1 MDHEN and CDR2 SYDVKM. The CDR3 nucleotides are TGTGCCAGCAGTTTCCGGGACAGCAAAAACAATGAGCAGTTCTTC. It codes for CASSFRDSKNNEQFF.

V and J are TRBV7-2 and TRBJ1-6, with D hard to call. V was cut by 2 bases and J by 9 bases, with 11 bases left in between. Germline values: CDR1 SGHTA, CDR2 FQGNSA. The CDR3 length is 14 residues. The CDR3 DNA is TGTGCCAGCAGCTTAATGGAGGGCGGTTCACCCCTCCACTTT. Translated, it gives CASSLMEGGSPLHF.

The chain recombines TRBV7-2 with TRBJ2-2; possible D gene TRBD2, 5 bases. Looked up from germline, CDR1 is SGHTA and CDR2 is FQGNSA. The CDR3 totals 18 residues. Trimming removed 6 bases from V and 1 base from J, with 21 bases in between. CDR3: CASRQNGESGWNTGELFF. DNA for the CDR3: TGTGCCAGCAGACAAAACGGAGAGAGCGGATGGAACACCGGGGAGCTGTTTTTT.

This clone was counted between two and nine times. The CDR3 DNA follows: TGTGCCAGCAGCTATCAGGGGGCAAAGGGAAACACCATATATTTT. Translation: CASSYQGAKGNTIYF. The chain combines TRBV7-3 with TRBJ1-3, with 8 bases fitting TRBD1. The CDR3 is 15 amino acids. Germline lookup yields CDR1 SGHTA and CDR2 FQGTGA. Trimming cost V 4 bases and J 4 bases; bases outside gene matches: 6.

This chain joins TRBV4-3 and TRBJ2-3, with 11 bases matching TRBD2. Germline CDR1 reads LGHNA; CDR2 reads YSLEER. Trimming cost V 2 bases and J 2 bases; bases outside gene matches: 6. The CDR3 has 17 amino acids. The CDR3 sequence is CASSQLTSGSNTDTQYF. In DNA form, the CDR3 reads TGCGCCAGCAGCCAACTCACTAGCGGGAGTAACACAGATACGCAGTATTTT.

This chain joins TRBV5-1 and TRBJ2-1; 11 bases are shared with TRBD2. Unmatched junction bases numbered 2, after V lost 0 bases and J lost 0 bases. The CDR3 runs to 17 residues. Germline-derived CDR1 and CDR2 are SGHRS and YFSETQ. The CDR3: CASSLGLAGGSYNEQFF. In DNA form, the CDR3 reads TGCGCCAGCAGCTTGGGGCTAGCGGGAGGCTCCTACAATGAGCAGTTCTTC.

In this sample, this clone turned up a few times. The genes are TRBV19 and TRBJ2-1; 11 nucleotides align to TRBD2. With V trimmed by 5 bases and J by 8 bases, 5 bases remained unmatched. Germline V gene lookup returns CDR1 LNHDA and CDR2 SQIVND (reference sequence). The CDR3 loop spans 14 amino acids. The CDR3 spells CASSLLAGGYEQFF. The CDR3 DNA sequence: TGTGCCAGTAGTTTGCTAGCGGGGGGCTATGAGCAGTTCTTC.